This T cell receptor (beta chain) was sequenced in a study of blood T cell repertoires in COVID-19. At the level of the study: Nucleic acid was either cDNA or gDNA, and it came from T cells, B-cell-depleted T cells, or PBMCs.

Assignments of participants to cohorts depended upon their own reported clinical history. Original analysis: For nucleated cells, counts were estimated from reference gene primer amplification. Libraries were prepared by immunoSEQ multiplex PCR; TCRdb keeps only in-frame clonotypes and omits some of them. The DNA was the basis for D and trimming; V, J and clone size are from that table. The sample yields 200,000 to 300,000 clones, about 91% seen once. Sequences were obtained from PBMCs or T cells enriched from blood (not recorded which). This TCR was recovered from a woman in her thirties or forties with acute COVID-19.

The CDR3 spells CASSRRGTDTQYF. As DNA, the CDR3 is TGTGCCAGCAGCAGAAGGGGGACAGATACGCAGTATTTT. This rearrangement joins TRBV7-9 to TRBJ2-3; a weak D match, TRBD1 (6 bases). This CDR3 comprises 13 residues. Germline-derived CDR1 and CDR2 are SEHNR and FQNEAQ (reference sequence). V was shortened by 5 bases and J by 3 bases, with 9 bases between the two germline ends.